This entry is about one TCR beta chain. The specificity of this receptor is unknown. No base quality values were provided; no much bigger clone lies one nucleotide off. The sample's treatment or condition label is to be understood as: oral pan-JAK inhibitor, 5-10 mg twice daily. Lesional scalp punch biopsies and peripheral blood were collected from alopecia areata patients. PBMCs were separated by density centrifugation and stained for CD3, CD4 and CD8, after which CD4+ and CD8+ T cells were sorted on a FACSAria. This record comes from a study of CD8+ T cells in alopecia areata (dated by TCRdb to the late 2010s). Context from the whole study: Treated patients were enrolled in an open-label pilot trial of oral tofacitinib at 5 to 10 mg twice daily for moderate-to-severe alopecia areata. TCRbeta CDR3 regions were amplified by immunoSEQ multiplex PCR with 35 Vbeta forward and 13 Jbeta reverse primers. The study used high-throughput TCRbeta sequencing to examine T cell clonal expansion in alopecia areata, in both the C3H/HeJ mouse model and human patients. Biopsies were taken from tofacitinib-treated patients at baseline and at 4 and 24 weeks of treatment, and a later scalp biopsy was taken in several of the tofacitinib-treated patients. On the human side, TCRbeta sequencing was run on scalp tissue and on sorted CD4+ and CD8+ peripheral blood T cells from healthy controls and from alopecia areata patients with either patchy or totalis/universalis disease. RNA was obtained with the PAXgene miRNA kit for fixed scalp, the miRNeasy kit for PBMCs, and the RNeasy kit for mouse skin. In treated patients, disease severity was measured using the SALT score, which gives the percentage of scalp surface area affected. Tofacitinib was administered for 6 to 18 months, and 6 months of follow-up off drug were then conducted to assess delayed response and recurrence. Scalp clonality was compared across normal scalp (n=4), patchy alopecia areata scalp (n=8), and alopecia totalis/universalis scalp (n=8).

Results the study describes overall, beyond this receptor: Compared with normal scalp, lesional scalp, particularly in alopecia totalis/universalis, had higher clonality and more expanded CD8+ clones, which suggests antigenic drive. Unlike mouse skin, where gammadelta T cells dominate, normal human skin contains resident alphabeta T cells that get sequenced too, which complicates analysis of the scalp TCR repertoire. During tofacitinib treatment, many expanded lesional clones stuck around in both scalp and blood, and this persistence may partly explain why relapse happens after treatment is stopped. Because the treated cohort was small and had just a single nonresponder, larger studies are needed to establish links between baseline CD8+ expansion and response. TCR sequences shared between patients were less clear than in mice, possibly partly because of HLA diversity in the patient population. Tofacitinib significantly decreased scalp clonality and the number of expanded CD8+ clones among the top 100 scalp clones.

Library prep was done by the immunoSEQ multiplex PCR assay. RNA was extracted from all samples and reverse transcribed into cDNA as template for TCR sequencing. First-strand cDNA was synthesized with SuperScript III using a 2:1 mix of oligo-dT and random hexamers. A synthetic immune receptor repertoire was used to gauge amplification bias, and whatever bias remained was removed computationally. The study's processing was this. After raw reads were preprocessed to remove errors, the CDR3 was defined following IMGT conventions as running from the conserved cysteine to phenylalanine. Clonality was computed as 1 minus the Shannon entropy, with the entropy normalized by log2 of the number of productive unique TCRs. Whether each scalp clone was CD4 or CD8 was inferred by checking scalp TCRbeta sequences against the CD4 and CD8 repertoires from sorted blood. The immuneACCESS repertoire file appears here via TCRdb, limited to in-frame rearrangements. These files lack a portion of the clones; in checked studies, under half of the deficit traces to unresolved V genes, and the cause of the others is not known. Clone size and the V and J calls come from that table; the DNA yielded D and trimming. The sample yields some 150,000 clones; approximately 59% were counted once. The ten largest make up 16% of the sample.

The germline ends are 13 bases apart after V is trimmed by 1 base and J by 2 bases. The germline V gene yields SGHRS for CDR1 and YFSETQ for CDR2. Reading from cysteine to phenylalanine, the CDR3 counts 15 amino acids. The DNA shown is the 45-base CDR3, in frame from base 1. Recombination connected TRBV5-1 to TRBJ2-7; the D gene cannot be resolved reliably. The sample here was CD4+ T cells sorted from blood, taken between weeks 55 and 65, from a patient treated with tofacitinib. The receptor was derived from a human donor with alopecia areata. The DNA sequence reads TGCGCCAGCAGCTTGTTGTTGGTTGGGACCTACGAGCAGTACTTC. The encoded protein is CASSLLLVGTYEQYF.